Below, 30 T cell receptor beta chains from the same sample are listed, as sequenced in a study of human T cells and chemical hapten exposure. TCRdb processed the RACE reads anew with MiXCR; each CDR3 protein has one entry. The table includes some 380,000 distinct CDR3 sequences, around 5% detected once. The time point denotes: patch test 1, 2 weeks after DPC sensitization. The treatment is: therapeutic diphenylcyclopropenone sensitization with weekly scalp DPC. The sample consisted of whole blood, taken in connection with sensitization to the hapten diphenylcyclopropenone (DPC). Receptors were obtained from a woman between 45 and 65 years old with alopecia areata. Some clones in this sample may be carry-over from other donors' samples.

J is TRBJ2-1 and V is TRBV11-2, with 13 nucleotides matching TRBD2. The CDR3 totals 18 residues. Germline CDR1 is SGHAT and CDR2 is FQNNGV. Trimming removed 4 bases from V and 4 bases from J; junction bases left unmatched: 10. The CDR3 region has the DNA TGTGCCAGCAGCTCCCCTTCGACTAGCGGGAGGACTTACAATGAGCAGTTCTTC. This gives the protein CASSSPSTSGRTYNEQFF.

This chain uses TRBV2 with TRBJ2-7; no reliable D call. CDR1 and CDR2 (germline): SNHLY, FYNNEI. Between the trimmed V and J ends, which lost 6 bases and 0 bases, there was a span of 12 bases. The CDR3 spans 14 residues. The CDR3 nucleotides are TGTGCCAGCAGAATTTCAGGCTTCTCCTACGAGCAGTACTTC. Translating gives CASRISGFSYEQYF.

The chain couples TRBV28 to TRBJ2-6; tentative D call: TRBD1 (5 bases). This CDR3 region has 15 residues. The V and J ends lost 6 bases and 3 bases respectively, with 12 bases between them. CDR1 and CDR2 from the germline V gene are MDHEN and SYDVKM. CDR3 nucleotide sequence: TGTGCCAGCAGGGCCCCAGGGAATGGGGCCAACGTCCTGACTTTC. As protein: CASRAPGNGANVLTF.

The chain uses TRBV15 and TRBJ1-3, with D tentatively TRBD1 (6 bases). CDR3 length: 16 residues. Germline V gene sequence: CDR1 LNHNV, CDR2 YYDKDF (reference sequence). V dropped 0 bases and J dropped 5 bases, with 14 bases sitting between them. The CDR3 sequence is CATSRDKGGGRNTIYF. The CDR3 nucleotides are TGTGCCACCAGCAGAGATAAAGGTGGGGGCCGAAACACCATATATTTT.

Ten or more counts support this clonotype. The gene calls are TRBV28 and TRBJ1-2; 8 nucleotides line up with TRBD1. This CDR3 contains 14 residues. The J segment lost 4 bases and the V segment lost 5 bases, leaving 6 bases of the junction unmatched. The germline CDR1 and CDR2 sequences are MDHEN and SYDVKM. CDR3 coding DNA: TGTGCCAGCAGTGTCGGACAGGGCTCCTATGGCTACACCTTC. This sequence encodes CASSVGQGSYGYTF.

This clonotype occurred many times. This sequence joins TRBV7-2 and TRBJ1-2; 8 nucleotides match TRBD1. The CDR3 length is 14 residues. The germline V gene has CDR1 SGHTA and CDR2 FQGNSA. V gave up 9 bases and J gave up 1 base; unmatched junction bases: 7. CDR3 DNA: TGTGCCAGTGGCGGACAGGGAAATAACTATGGCTACACCTTC. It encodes CASGGQGNNYGYTF.

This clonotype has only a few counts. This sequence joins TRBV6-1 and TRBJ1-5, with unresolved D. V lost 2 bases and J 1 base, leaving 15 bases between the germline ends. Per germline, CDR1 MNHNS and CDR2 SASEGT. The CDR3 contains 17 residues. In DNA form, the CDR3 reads TGTGCCAGCAGTGAAACCGGGAGCAGAAGGAGCAATCAGCCCCAGCATTTT. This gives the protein CASSETGSRRSNQPQHF.

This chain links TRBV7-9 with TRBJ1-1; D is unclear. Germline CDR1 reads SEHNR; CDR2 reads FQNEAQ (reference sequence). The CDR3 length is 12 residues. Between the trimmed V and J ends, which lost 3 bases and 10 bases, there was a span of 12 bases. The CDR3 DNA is TGTGCCAGCAGCTTTAGACAACCTGGAGCTTTCTTT. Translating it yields CASSFRQPGAFF.

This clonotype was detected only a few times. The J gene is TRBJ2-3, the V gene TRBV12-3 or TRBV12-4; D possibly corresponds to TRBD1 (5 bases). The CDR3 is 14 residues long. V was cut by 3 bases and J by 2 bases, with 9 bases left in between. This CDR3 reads CASSFKGLTDTQYF. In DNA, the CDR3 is TGTGCCAGCAGTTTTAAGGGGCTCACAGATACGCAGTATTTT.

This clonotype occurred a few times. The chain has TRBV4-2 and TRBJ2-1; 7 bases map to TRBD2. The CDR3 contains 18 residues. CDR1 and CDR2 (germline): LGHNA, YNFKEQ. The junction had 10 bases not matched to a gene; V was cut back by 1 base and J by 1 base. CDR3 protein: CASSQVDTAGESYNEQFF. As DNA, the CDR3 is TGTGCCAGCAGCCAAGTAGATACGGCGGGAGAGTCCTACAATGAGCAGTTCTTC.

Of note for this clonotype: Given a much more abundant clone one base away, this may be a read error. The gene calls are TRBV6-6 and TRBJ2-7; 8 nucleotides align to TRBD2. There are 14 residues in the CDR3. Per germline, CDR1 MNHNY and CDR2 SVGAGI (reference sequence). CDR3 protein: CACSYEAGATGQYF. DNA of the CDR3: TGTGCCTGCAGTTACGAAGCGGGGGCCACCGGGCAGTACTTC.

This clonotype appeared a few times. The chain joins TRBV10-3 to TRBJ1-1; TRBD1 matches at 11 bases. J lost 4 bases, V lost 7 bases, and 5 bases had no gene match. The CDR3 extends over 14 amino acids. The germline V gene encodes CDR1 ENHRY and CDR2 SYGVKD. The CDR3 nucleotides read TGTGCCATCACCCGGACAGGGGGCCTCACTGAAGCTTTCTTT. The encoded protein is CAITRTGGLTEAFF.

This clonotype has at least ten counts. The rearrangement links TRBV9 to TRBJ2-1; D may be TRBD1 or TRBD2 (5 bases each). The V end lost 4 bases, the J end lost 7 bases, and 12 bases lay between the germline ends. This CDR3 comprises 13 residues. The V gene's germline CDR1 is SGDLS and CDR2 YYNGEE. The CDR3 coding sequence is TGTGCCAGCAGCCCCGGGACCCCGAATGAGCAGTTCTTC. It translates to CASSPGTPNEQFF.

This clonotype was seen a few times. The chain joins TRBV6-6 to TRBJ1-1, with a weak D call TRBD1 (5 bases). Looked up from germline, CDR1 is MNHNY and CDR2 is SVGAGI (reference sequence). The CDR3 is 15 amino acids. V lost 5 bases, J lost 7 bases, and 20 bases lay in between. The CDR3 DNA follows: TGTGCCAGCAGTCCTCCGAAAGGGGAGTCGATTGAAGCTTTCTTT. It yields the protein CASSPPKGESIEAFF.

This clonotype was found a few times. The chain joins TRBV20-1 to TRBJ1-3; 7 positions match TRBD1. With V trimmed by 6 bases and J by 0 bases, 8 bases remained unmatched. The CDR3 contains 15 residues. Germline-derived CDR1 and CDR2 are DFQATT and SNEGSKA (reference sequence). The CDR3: CSARQGEDSGNTIYF. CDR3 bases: TGCAGTGCCCGACAGGGAGAGGACTCTGGAAACACCATATATTTT.

The CDR3 is CSARARSEAFF. For the CDR3, the DNA is TGCAGTGCTAGAGCCAGGAGTGAAGCTTTCTTT. The chain links TRBV20-1 to TRBJ1-1; D is undetermined. Germline CDR1 is DFQATT and CDR2 is SNEGSKA (reference sequence). V lost 1 base and J 7 bases, leaving 7 bases between the germline ends. The CDR3 is 11 residues long.

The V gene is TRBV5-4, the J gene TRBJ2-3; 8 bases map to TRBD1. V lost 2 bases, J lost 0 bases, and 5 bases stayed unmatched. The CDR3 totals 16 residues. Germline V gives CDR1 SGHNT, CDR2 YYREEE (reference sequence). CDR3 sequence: CASSFDRGPSTDTQYF. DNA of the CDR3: TGTGCCAGCAGCTTCGACAGGGGCCCTAGCACAGATACGCAGTATTTT.

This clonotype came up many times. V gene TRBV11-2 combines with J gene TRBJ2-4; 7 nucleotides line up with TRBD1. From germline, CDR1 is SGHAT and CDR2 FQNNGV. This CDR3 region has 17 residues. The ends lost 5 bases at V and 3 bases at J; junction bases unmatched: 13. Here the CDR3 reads CASSNGPGQDSKNIQYF. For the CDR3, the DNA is TGTGCCAGCAGCAACGGGCCCGGACAGGATAGCAAAAACATTCAGTACTTC.

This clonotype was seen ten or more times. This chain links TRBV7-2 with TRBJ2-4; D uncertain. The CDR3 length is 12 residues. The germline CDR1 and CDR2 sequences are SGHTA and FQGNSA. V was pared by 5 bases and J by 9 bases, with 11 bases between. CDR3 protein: CASSRYESIQYF. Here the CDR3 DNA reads TGTGCCAGCAGCCGCTATGAGAGCATTCAGTACTTC. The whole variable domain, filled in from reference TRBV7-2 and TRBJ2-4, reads GAGVSQSPSNKVTEKGKDVELRCDPISGHTALYWYRQSLGQGLEFLIYFQGNSAPDKSGLPSDRFSAERTGGSVSTLTIQRTQQEDSAVYLCASSRYESIQYFGAGTRLSVL.

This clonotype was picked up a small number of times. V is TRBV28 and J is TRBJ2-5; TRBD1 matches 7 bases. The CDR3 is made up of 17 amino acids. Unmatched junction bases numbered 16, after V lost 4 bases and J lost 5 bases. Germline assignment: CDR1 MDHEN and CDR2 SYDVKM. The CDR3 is CASSSQRTGTPGETQYF. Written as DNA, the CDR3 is TGTGCCAGCAGTTCGCAAAGGACAGGCACCCCGGGGGAGACCCAGTACTTC. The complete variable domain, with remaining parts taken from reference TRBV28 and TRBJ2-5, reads DVKVTQSSRYLVKRTGEKVFLECVQDMDHENMFWYRQDPGLGLRLIYFSYDVKMKEKGDIPEGYSVSREKKERFSLILESASTNQTSMYLCASSSQRTGTPGETQYFGPGTRLLVL.

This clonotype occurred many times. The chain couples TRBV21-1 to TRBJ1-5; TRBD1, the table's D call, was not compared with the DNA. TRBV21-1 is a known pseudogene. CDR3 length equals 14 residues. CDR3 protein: CATPQGGRDQPQHF. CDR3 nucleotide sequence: TGTGCCACCCCCCAAGGGGGAAGGGACCAGCCCCAGCATTTT.

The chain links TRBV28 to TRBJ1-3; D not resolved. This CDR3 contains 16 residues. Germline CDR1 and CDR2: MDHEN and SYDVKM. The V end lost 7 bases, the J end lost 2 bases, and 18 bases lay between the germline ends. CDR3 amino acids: CASKVLSGWAGNTIYF. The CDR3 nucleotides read TGTGCCAGCAAAGTCCTTTCAGGATGGGCTGGAAACACCATATATTTT.

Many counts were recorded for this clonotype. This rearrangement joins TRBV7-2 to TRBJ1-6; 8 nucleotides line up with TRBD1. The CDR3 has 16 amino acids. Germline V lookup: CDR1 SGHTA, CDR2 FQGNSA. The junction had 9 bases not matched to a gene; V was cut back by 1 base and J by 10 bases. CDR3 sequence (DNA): TGTGCCAGCAGCTTAGGGGGGCAGGGGGCCGCCTCACCCCTCCACTTT. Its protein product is CASSLGGQGAASPLHF.

The CDR3 DNA sequence: TGCGCCAGCAGCTTGGCGACAGGGGGCGCGGAGACCCAGTACTTC. Translating it yields CASSLATGGAETQYF. The chain joins TRBV5-1 to TRBJ2-5; 10 nucleotides match TRBD1. V shed 0 bases and J 5 bases; nucleotides not matched to a gene: 4. CDR3 size: 15 residues. In germline, CDR1 is SGHRS, CDR2 YFSETQ.

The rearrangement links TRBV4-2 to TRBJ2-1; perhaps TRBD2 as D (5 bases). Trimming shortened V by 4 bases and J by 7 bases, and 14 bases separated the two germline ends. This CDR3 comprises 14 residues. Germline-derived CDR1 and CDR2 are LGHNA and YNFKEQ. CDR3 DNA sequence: TGTGCCAGCAGCCCCCGGAGAGGGTGGAATGAGCAGTTCTTC. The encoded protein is CASSPRRGWNEQFF.

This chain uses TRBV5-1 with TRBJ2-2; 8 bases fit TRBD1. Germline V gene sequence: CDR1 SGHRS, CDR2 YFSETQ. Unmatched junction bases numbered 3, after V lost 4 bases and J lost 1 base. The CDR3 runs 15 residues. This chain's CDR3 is CASSPGGMNTGELFF. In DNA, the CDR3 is TGCGCCAGCAGCCCAGGGGGCATGAACACCGGGGAGCTGTTTTTT.

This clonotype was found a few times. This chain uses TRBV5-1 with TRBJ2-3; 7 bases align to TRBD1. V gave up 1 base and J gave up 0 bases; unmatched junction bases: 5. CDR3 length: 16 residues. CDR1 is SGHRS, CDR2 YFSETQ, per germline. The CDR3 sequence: CASSLSSTGSTDTQYF. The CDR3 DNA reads TGCGCCAGCAGCTTGTCGTCGACAGGGAGCACAGATACGCAGTATTTT.

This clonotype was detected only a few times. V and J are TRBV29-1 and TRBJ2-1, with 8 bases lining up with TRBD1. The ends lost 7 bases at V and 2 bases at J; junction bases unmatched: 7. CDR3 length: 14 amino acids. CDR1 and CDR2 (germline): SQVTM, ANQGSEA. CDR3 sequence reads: CSALTDRAYNEQFF. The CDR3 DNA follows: TGCAGCGCGTTAACGGACAGGGCCTACAATGAGCAGTTCTTC.

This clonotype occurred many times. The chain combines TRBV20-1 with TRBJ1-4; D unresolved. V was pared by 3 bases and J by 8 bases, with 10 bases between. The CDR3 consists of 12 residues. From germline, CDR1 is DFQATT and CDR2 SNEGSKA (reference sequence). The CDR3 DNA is TGCAGTGCTAGGTTGGGGAGAGAAAAACTGTTTTTT. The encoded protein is CSARLGREKLFF.

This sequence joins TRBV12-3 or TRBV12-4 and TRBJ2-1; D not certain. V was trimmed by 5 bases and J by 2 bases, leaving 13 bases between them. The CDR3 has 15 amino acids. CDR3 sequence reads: CASSAWASAYNEQFF. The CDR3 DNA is TGTGCCAGCAGTGCCTGGGCGAGCGCCTACAATGAGCAGTTCTTC.